The 29 T cell receptor beta chains in this list originate from one sample, sequenced in a study of identical twins. TCRdb reprocessed the 5' RACE reads via MiXCR and lists one record per CDR3 protein. Here the sample spans around 1.7 million distinct CDR3 sequences, about 30% being singletons. The sequenced sample was cord blood. The source of these receptors is a newborn girl in good health.

This clonotype occurred a few times. The genes are TRBV4-1 and TRBJ2-3; D unclear. The V gene's germline CDR1 is MGHRA and CDR2 YSYEKL. The CDR3 length is 13 residues. The V and J ends lost 4 bases and 6 bases respectively, with 11 bases between them. The CDR3 coding sequence is TGCGCCAGCAGCCGAAGCTGGGTCGATACGCAGTATTTT. Its translation is CASSRSWVDTQYF.

The chain carries TRBV20-1 and TRBJ2-5; 10 positions agree with TRBD2. This CDR3 is built from 18 residues. J was trimmed by 11 bases and V by 2 bases; bases with no gene match: 23. The V gene's germline CDR1 is DFQATT and CDR2 SNEGSKA (reference sequence). The CDR3 sequence is CSARTGERGGMSYNEQYF. DNA for the CDR3: TGCAGTGCTAGAACTGGGGAGCGGGGGGGCATGTCCTACAATGAGCAGTACTTC.

The chain carries TRBV24-1 and TRBJ2-5, with 7 bases lining up with TRBD1. Trimming removed 5 bases from V and 2 bases from J; junction bases left unmatched: 7. The CDR3 is 15 residues long. CDR1 is KGHDR and CDR2 is SFDVKD in the germline V gene. CDR3 bases: TGTGCCACCAGTGCCGGATCGGGACAGCAAGAGACCCAGTACTTC. This encodes CATSAGSGQQETQYF.

The rearrangement uses TRBV29-1 and TRBJ2-5; TRBD2 might be the D (6 bases). Germline loops: CDR1 SQVTM, CDR2 ANQGSEA. The ends were cut back, 1 base at V and 5 bases at J, with 8 bases in the middle. CDR3 size: 12 residues. As DNA, the CDR3 is TGCAGCGTTGAAGCGGGGGAGGAGACCCAGTACTTC. This encodes CSVEAGEETQYF.

This clonotype was counted only a few times. This chain links TRBV20-1 with TRBJ2-3; 8 nucleotides line up with TRBD2. The CDR3 runs 13 residues. V dropped 3 bases and J dropped 4; count of bases not matched to a gene: 3. Germline CDR1 reads DFQATT; CDR2 reads SNEGSKA (reference sequence). The CDR3 sequence: CSASSGIADTQYF. In DNA, the CDR3 is TGCAGTGCTAGTAGCGGGATAGCAGATACGCAGTATTTT.

This clonotype was counted only a few times. The CDR3 bases are TGTGCCAGCAGGGCGCCAGCGGGAGGGTTCGCTGAGCAGTTCTTC. It yields the protein CASRAPAGGFAEQFF. The chain is built from TRBV6-5 and TRBJ2-1, with TRBD2 matching 10 bases. Germline values: CDR1 MNHEY, CDR2 SVGAGI. This CDR3 has 15 residues. The ends lost 6 bases at V and 9 bases at J; junction bases unmatched: 11.

In the case of this clonotype: At one of its ends the junction is not consistent with the germline gene, which may arise from a read error. The chain uses TRBV7-8 and TRBJ2-3, with TRBD2 matching 8 bases. CDR1 is SGHVS, CDR2 FQNEAQ, per germline. CDR3 length: 12 residues. The CDR3 region is CAGSLAGRTQYF. The CDR3 bases are TGTGCCGGCAGCTTAGCGGGGCGGACGCAGTATTTT.

V and J are TRBV12-3 or TRBV12-4 and TRBJ1-2, with 8 bases that match TRBD1. The CDR3 has 13 residues. J gave up 7 bases and V 7 bases, and 8 bases lay outside the gene matches. Here the CDR3 reads CASTQTGVSGYTF. CDR3 bases: TGTGCCAGCACCCAGACAGGGGTGAGTGGCTACACCTTC.

This clonotype has more than one count but fewer than ten. This rearrangement joins TRBV6-1 to TRBJ2-3; weak D call: TRBD2 (6 bases). Germline V gene sequence: CDR1 MNHNS, CDR2 SASEGT. V was pared by 10 bases and J by 2 bases, with 22 bases between. The CDR3 consists of 16 residues. The CDR3 here is CATSLGGSWPTDTQYF. The CDR3 region has the DNA TGTGCCACCTCTCTCGGAGGGAGTTGGCCCACAGATACGCAGTATTTT.

This chain uses TRBV12-3 or TRBV12-4 with TRBJ2-1, with D hard to call. V was pared by 1 base and J by 7 bases, with 14 bases between. This CDR3 has 15 residues. CDR3 sequence (DNA): TGTGCCAGCAGTTTAGAAAGCGTGGGATGGAATGAGCAGTTCTTC. Translating gives CASSLESVGWNEQFF.

In its sample, this clonotype was seen a few times. A read error may account for a junction end that differs from germline. This rearrangement joins TRBV7-2 to TRBJ2-7, with 14 bases identical to TRBD2. The CDR3 runs 16 residues. Germline V gene lookup returns CDR1 SGHTA and CDR2 FQGNSA. The CDR3 DNA sequence: TGTGCCTGCAGCTCGGGACTAGCGGGAGTTTTACACGAGCAGTACTTC. As protein: CACSSGLAGVLHEQYF.

The J gene is TRBJ1-2, the V gene TRBV29-1; D possibly corresponds to TRBD1 (6 bases). The CDR3 is made up of 15 amino acids. The V end lost 1 base, the J end lost 3 bases, and 15 bases lay between the germline ends. The germline gives CDR1 SQVTM, CDR2 ANQGSEA. The CDR3 sequence is CSVEGRRGADYGYTF. In DNA, the CDR3 is TGCAGCGTTGAAGGCCGCAGGGGAGCAGACTATGGCTACACCTTC.

The rearrangement links TRBV13 to TRBJ1-1; D possibly corresponds to TRBD1 (6 bases). From germline, CDR1 is PRHDT and CDR2 FYEKMQ (reference sequence). The CDR3 sequence is 17 residues long. Trimming removed 8 bases at V and 1 base at J, with 23 bases between. The CDR3 nucleotides read TGTGCCAGCCTCACCTTATTCCAGGGGCGAGGGAACACTGAAGCTTTCTTT. Translating gives CASLTLFQGRGNTEAFF.

The chain combines TRBV6-1 with TRBJ2-1; D may be TRBD2 (5 bases). This CDR3 has 17 amino acids. The germline gives CDR1 MNHNS, CDR2 SASEGT. V lost 1 base to trimming and J lost 3 bases, with 16 bases between them. CDR3 nucleotide sequence: TGTGCCAGCAGTGAAGGGAGGACGGAGTGGGACTACAATGAGCAGTTCTTC. It encodes CASSEGRTEWDYNEQFF.

Of note for this clonotype: Sequence at one end of the junction differs from germline and may be a read error. The rearrangement joins TRBV7-8 to TRBJ2-7; D call uncertain. CDR1 and CDR2 from the germline V gene are SGHVS and FQNEAQ. CDR3 length equals 15 residues. The CDR3 DNA sequence: TGTGCCAGCACCTTAGGGCGCACCGTCTCCTACGAGCAGTACTTC. Translating it yields CASTLGRTVSYEQYF.

The rearrangement joins TRBV20-1 to TRBJ2-5; D might be TRBD2 (6 bases). The end of the DNA aligns better with TRBJ2-7, so the J call may be wrong. The germline CDR1 and CDR2 sequences are DFQATT and SNEGSKA (reference sequence). This CDR3 is built from 15 residues. Written as DNA, the CDR3 is TGCAGTGCTAGAGATTCTAGCGTTCCGACCTACGAGCAGTACTTC. Translated, it gives CSARDSSVPTYEQYF.

This clonotype appeared many times. The chain joins TRBV10-3 to TRBJ2-7, with D perhaps TRBD2 (6 bases). Germline lookup yields CDR1 ENHRY and CDR2 SYGVKD. The CDR3 is 14 residues long. V lost 4 bases and J 2 bases, leaving 12 bases between the germline ends. CDR3 in DNA: TGTGCCATCAGTGTCTCGGGGGTCGCCTACGAGCAGTACTTC. Its translation is CAISVSGVAYEQYF.

This clonotype was observed a few times. The chain is built from TRBV3-1 and TRBJ2-1; D remains ambiguous. Looked up from germline, CDR1 is LGHDT and CDR2 is YNNKEL (reference sequence). The V end was cut by 1 base, the J end by 2 bases, with 6 bases between. CDR3 length: 14 residues. CDR3 DNA sequence: TGTGCCAGCAGCCAAGCAGAGGCCTACAATGAGCAGTTCTTC. Its translation is CASSQAEAYNEQFF.

This clonotype came up a few times. This rearrangement joins TRBV28 to TRBJ2-5; 9 bases align to TRBD2. With 2 bases clipped from V and 2 bases from J, the junction kept 6 bases outside the gene matches. The germline CDR1 and CDR2 sequences are MDHEN and SYDVKM. The CDR3 is made up of 16 amino acids. CDR3 region: CASSLTIAGEQETQYF. The CDR3 DNA follows: TGTGCCAGCAGTTTAACAATAGCGGGAGAGCAAGAGACCCAGTACTTC.

This clonotype was found a few times. A read error may explain this, as a much larger clone is one base away. The chain employs TRBV6-1 and TRBJ1-2; possible D gene TRBD1, 6 bases. CDR1 is MNHNS, CDR2 SASEGT, per germline. V shed 6 bases and J shed 6 bases, with 8 bases lying between them. The CDR3 is 11 amino acids. The CDR3 sequence is CASSHRDGYTF. DNA of the CDR3: TGTGCCAGCAGCCACAGGGATGGCTACACCTTC.

CDR3 protein: CASSLGLQSADTQYF. As DNA, the CDR3 is TGCGCCAGCAGCCTTGGACTACAATCGGCAGATACGCAGTATTTT. J is TRBJ2-3 and V is TRBV4-1, with a possible D match to TRBD2 (6 bases). The V end was cut by 4 bases, the J end by 4 bases, with 15 bases between. Germline CDR1 MGHRA, CDR2 YSYEKL. The CDR3 extends over 15 amino acids.

The chain is built from TRBV5-6 and TRBJ1-1; 7 bases match TRBD1. This CDR3 region has 15 residues. The junction had 9 bases not matched to a gene; V was cut back by 4 bases and J by 3 bases. Germline CDR1 is SGHDT and CDR2 is YYEEEE. CDR3 DNA sequence: TGTGCCAGCAGCGGACCCCAGGGGGGCTACACTGAAGCTTTCTTT. Translated, it gives CASSGPQGGYTEAFF.

The sample holds a few counts of this clonotype. This chain joins TRBV5-6 and TRBJ1-1; D gene unclear. The CDR3 length is 13 residues. V shed 0 bases and J shed 2 bases, with 5 bases lying between them. Germline lookup yields CDR1 SGHDT and CDR2 YYEEEE. CDR3 bases: TGTGCCAGCAGCTTGGAGTTTAACACTGAAGCTTTCTTT. Encoded protein: CASSLEFNTEAFF.

This clonotype was observed a few times. The rearrangement links TRBV7-6 to TRBJ2-1; no firm D call. CDR3 size: 13 residues. Trimming left V 8 bases short and J 2 bases short, with 10 bases between. Germline CDR1 is SGHVS and CDR2 is FNYEAQ. The CDR3 coding sequence is TGTGCCAGCGGTCCTCTACCCTACAATGAGCAGTTCTTC. This gives the protein CASGPLPYNEQFF.

This clonotype has a handful of counts. This chain uses TRBV6-6 with TRBJ2-3; tentatively, D is TRBD2 (6 bases). The germline V gene has CDR1 MNHNY and CDR2 SVGAGI (reference sequence). V was cut by 8 bases and J by 2 bases, with 11 bases left in between. The CDR3 is made up of 13 amino acids. The CDR3, as DNA: TGTGCCAGCGAGGGACTTGACACAGATACGCAGTATTTT. Protein: CASEGLDTDTQYF.

This clonotype was recorded a few times. The chain combines TRBV11-2 with TRBJ1-2, with D uncertain. V lost 2 bases, J lost 7 bases, and 17 bases lay in between. The length of the CDR3 is 15 residues. Germline V CDR1 and CDR2: SGHAT, FQNNGV. DNA of the CDR3: TGTGCCAGCAGCTTAAAAAGGGATATACCCTGTGGCTACACCTTC. Protein sequence: CASSLKRDIPCGYTF.

This rearrangement joins TRBV7-2 to TRBJ2-1, with TRBD2 identical over 11 bases. The DNA matches TRBJ2-7 better at its end, which makes the J call doubtful. The CDR3 is made up of 17 amino acids. Germline V gives CDR1 SGHTA, CDR2 FQGNSA. CDR3 sequence: CASSLRLAGYPNNEQYF. The CDR3 coding sequence is TGTGCCAGCAGCTTACGACTAGCGGGATACCCTAACAATGAGCAGTACTTC.

The chain carries TRBV28 and TRBJ2-2, with D unresolved. Germline V CDR1 and CDR2: MDHEN, SYDVKM. This CDR3 is built from 14 residues. V lost 6 bases and J lost 4, with 12 bases in between. The CDR3 protein is CASSLVTVTGELFF. In nucleotides, the CDR3 is TGTGCCAGCAGCCTCGTGACTGTCACCGGGGAGCTGTTTTTT.

The V and J genes are TRBV6-5 and TRBJ2-3; no definite D call. Looked up from germline, CDR1 is MNHEY and CDR2 is SVGAGI. The CDR3 extends over 16 amino acids. Trimming shortened V by 5 bases and J by 0 bases, and 15 bases separated the two germline ends. The CDR3 nucleotides read TGTGCCAGCAGTACACTTTCCCCGGACAGCACAGATACGCAGTATTTT. This encodes CASSTLSPDSTDTQYF.